This record covers a single T cell receptor beta chain. Trimming removed 8 bases at V and 8 bases at J, with 12 bases between. The CDR3 covers 11 residues. Germline V gene sequence: CDR1 SNHLY, CDR2 FYNNEI. This specimen comes from a study of blood T cell repertoires in COVID-19. Study in general: The samples span acute and convalescent COVID-19 from the United States, Italy and Spain. In each case, the material was cDNA or gDNA derived from T cells, B-cell-depleted T cells, or PBMCs.

Original processing notes: From reference gene primer amplification, estimates of nucleated cell counts were derived. The protocol was immunoSEQ multiplex PCR, while the TCRdb copy is restricted to in-frame clones and leaves out a portion. V and J calls and clone size come straight from that table; D and trimming were deduced from the DNA. This repertoire shows hundreds of thousands of clones, roughly nine tenths found once; its top ten account for roughly 3%. V is TRBV2 and J is TRBJ1-2; D might be TRBD1 (5 bases). This TCR was sampled from a man aged 18 to 30 with active or convalescent COVID-19. The source material was peripheral blood. CDR3 nucleotide sequence: TGTGCCAGCGCCCAGGGATACGGCTACACCTTC. This codes for CASAQGYGYTF.